This is a list of T cell receptor beta chains from one sample in a study of blood T cell repertoires in COVID-19. Repertoires were generated with immunoSEQ multiplex PCR, while TCRdb's copy carries only in-frame clones and drops some. The data hold tens of thousands of clones, with around four fifths observed a single time. The specimen was peripheral blood. The receptors were gathered from a human donor in a cohort sampled during active COVID-19. Each CDR3 is given with its conserved first and last residue. Each record gives: clone size, J gene, V gene, D gene, CDR3 length, CDR3 DNA, CDR3 protein. A D gene is named only where the DNA matches it firmly. Where a row states a size, it is once, few, many or the class of an expanded clone; other rows omit it.

size: NA; J: TRBJ1-1; V: TRBV9; D: NA; length: 15; DNA: TGTGCCAGCAGCGCCAACCAAATCTATAACACTGAAGCTTTCTTT; CDR3: CASSANQIYNTEAFF
size: NA; J: TRBJ2-1; V: TRBV6-6; D: NA; length: 11; DNA: TGTGCCAGCAGTTCGGTGGATGAGCAGTTCTTC; CDR3: CASSSVDEQFF
size: NA; J: TRBJ2-2; V: TRBV27; D: TRBD2; length: 16; DNA: TGTGCCAGCAGTTTACGGGCTAGCGGGAGTACCGGGGAGCTGTTTTTT; CDR3: CASSLRASGSTGELFF
size: NA; J: TRBJ2-7; V: TRBV6-2/TRBV6-3; D: TRBD2; length: 17; DNA: TGTGCCAGCAGTTATCTCCTAGCGGGACCTTTCGGGTACGAGCAGTACTTC; CDR3: CASSYLLAGPFGYEQYF
size: NA; J: TRBJ2-2; V: TRBV24-1; D: TRBD2; length: 15; DNA: TGTGCCACCGGATCGACTAGCCCGAACACCGGGGAGCTGTTTTTT; CDR3: CATGSTSPNTGELFF
size: once; J: TRBJ2-7; V: TRBV5-1; D: TRBD2; length: 15; DNA: TGCGCCAGCAGCGAAAGCGGGAGGGCCACCTACGAGCAGTACTTC; CDR3: CASSESGRATYEQYF
size: NA; J: TRBJ2-3; V: TRBV9; D: TRBD2; length: 15; DNA: TGTGCCAGCAGCATCAGCGGGGGGGCCACAGATACGCAGTATTTT; CDR3: CASSISGGATDTQYF
size: NA; J: TRBJ2-7; V: TRBV9; D: NA; length: 15; DNA: TGTGCCAGCAGCGCAGGGGCGACCGGACCCTACGAGCAGTACTTC; CDR3: CASSAGATGPYEQYF
size: NA; J: TRBJ2-1; V: TRBV2; D: NA; length: 16; DNA: TGTGCCAGCAGCTATAGACAGGCTAGCTCCTACAATGAGCAGTTCTTC; CDR3: CASSYRQASSYNEQFF
size: NA; J: TRBJ2-7; V: TRBV2; D: TRBD1; length: 15; DNA: TGTGCCAGCAGTGACTCCCCAGGGGGATCCTACGAGCAGTACTTC; CDR3: CASSDSPGGSYEQYF
size: NA; J: TRBJ2-5; V: TRBV5-4; D: NA; length: 13; DNA: TGTGCCAGCAGTAAAAGGGGCCAAGAGACCCAGTACTTC; CDR3: CASSKRGQETQYF
size: NA; J: TRBJ2-7; V: TRBV27; D: NA; length: 13; DNA: TGTGCCAGCAGTTTACTCAGTACCTACGAGCAGTACTTC; CDR3: CASSLLSTYEQYF
size: NA; J: TRBJ1-2; V: TRBV4-3; D: TRBD1; length: 14; DNA: TGCGCCAGCAGCCGGTCTGGACAGGGTGATGGCTACACCTTC; CDR3: CASSRSGQGDGYTF
size: NA; J: TRBJ2-3; V: TRBV24-1; D: NA; length: 16; DNA: TGTGCCACCAGTGATTTAAGGGGGGGGGTCCCAGATACGCAGTATTTT; CDR3: CATSDLRGGVPDTQYF
size: NA; J: TRBJ1-6; V: TRBV9; D: TRBD1; length: 15; DNA: TGTGCCAGCAGCGGCTCCGGGACAGTAAATTCACCCCTCCACTTT; CDR3: CASSGSGTVNSPLHF
size: NA; J: TRBJ1-1; V: TRBV29-1; D: NA; length: 13; DNA: TGCAGCGTTGATGAGGGCATGAACACTGAAGCTTTCTTT; CDR3: CSVDEGMNTEAFF
size: NA; J: TRBJ2-2; V: TRBV29-1; D: TRBD1; length: 15; DNA: TGCAGCGTCAGAAGGTCCGGACAGGTGGACGGGGAGCTGTTTTTT; CDR3: CSVRRSGQVDGELFF
size: once; J: TRBJ2-7; V: TRBV5-1; D: TRBD1; length: 15; DNA: TGCGCCAGCAGCTTGGTCACAGGGGGTGGTTACGAGCAGTACTTC; CDR3: CASSLVTGGGYEQYF
size: NA; J: TRBJ1-1; V: TRBV19; D: NA; length: 14; DNA: TGTGCCAGTAATCCTGATTGGGGGGACACTGAAGCTTTCTTT; CDR3: CASNPDWGDTEAFF
size: NA; J: TRBJ1-2; V: TRBV18; D: TRBD1; length: 14; DNA: TGTGCCAGCTCACCGACAGGGGAGGACTATGGCTACACCTTC; CDR3: CASSPTGEDYGYTF
size: once; J: TRBJ1-2; V: TRBV12-3/TRBV12-4; D: TRBD1; length: 12; DNA: TGTGCCAGCAGACGACAGGGTGATGGCTACACCTTC; CDR3: CASRRQGDGYTF
size: NA; J: TRBJ2-7; V: TRBV4-3; D: TRBD1; length: 16; DNA: TGCGCCAGCAGCCAAGAAACCACGGGACAGGGCTACGAGCAGTACTTC; CDR3: CASSQETTGQGYEQYF
size: once; J: TRBJ2-7; V: TRBV10-2; D: TRBD1; length: 13; DNA: TGCGCCAGCAGGGGACAGGGCGGTTACGAGCAGTACTTC; CDR3: CASRGQGGYEQYF
size: NA; J: TRBJ2-1; V: TRBV7-8; D: TRBD1; length: 17; DNA: TGTGCCAGCAGCTTAGTCGGGACAGGCGGACCCTACAATGAGCAGTTCTTC; CDR3: CASSLVGTGGPYNEQFF
size: NA; J: TRBJ2-7; V: TRBV6-2/TRBV6-3; D: NA; length: 13; DNA: TGTGCCAGCAGTTACAGAGGTCCCCACGAGCAGTACTTC; CDR3: CASSYRGPHEQYF
size: NA; J: TRBJ2-1; V: TRBV5-1; D: TRBD1; length: 14; DNA: TGCGCCAGCAGCAAGGACAGGGGGGTCAATGAGCAGTTCTTC; CDR3: CASSKDRGVNEQFF
size: NA; J: TRBJ1-2; V: TRBV30; D: TRBD1; length: 18; DNA: TGTGCCTGGAGGACACCCAGGACAGGGAACACTATTAACTATGGCTACACCTTC; CDR3: CAWRTPRTGNTINYGYTF
size: NA; J: TRBJ1-1; V: TRBV19; D: TRBD1; length: 15; DNA: TGTGCCAGTAGTATGGGACAGCGCGTGGACACTGAAGCTTTCTTT; CDR3: CASSMGQRVDTEAFF
size: NA; J: TRBJ1-1; V: TRBV5-1; D: TRBD1; length: 16; DNA: TGCGCCAGCAGCCCTGGACAGGGAAGGGAGTACACTGAAGCTTTCTTT; CDR3: CASSPGQGREYTEAFF
size: NA; J: TRBJ2-7; V: TRBV6-6; D: NA; length: 12; DNA: TGTGCCAGCGGGCATAGCTCCTACGAGCAGTACTTC; CDR3: CASGHSSYEQYF
size: NA; J: TRBJ1-2; V: TRBV5-8; D: NA; length: 12; DNA: TGTGCCAGCAGCTTGAACATTTATGGCTACACCTTC; CDR3: CASSLNIYGYTF
size: NA; J: TRBJ1-1; V: TRBV18; D: NA; length: 17; DNA: TGTGCCAGCTCACCTCTTAGAAGAACAGACAGGAACACTGAAGCTTTCTTT; CDR3: CASSPLRRTDRNTEAFF
size: NA; J: TRBJ1-1; V: TRBV28; D: NA; length: 13; DNA: TGTGCCTACCAACCGGGACACAACACTGAAGCTTTCTTT; CDR3: CAYQPGHNTEAFF
size: NA; J: TRBJ1-6; V: TRBV18; D: TRBD1; length: 14; DNA: TGTGCCAGCTCACTCGACAGGGGTAATTCACCCCTCCACTTT; CDR3: CASSLDRGNSPLHF
size: NA; J: TRBJ1-3; V: TRBV7-8; D: NA; length: 18; DNA: TGTGCCAGCAGCTTAGGCCCAACAAATACTAGGGCTGGAAACACCATATATTTT; CDR3: CASSLGPTNTRAGNTIYF
size: NA; J: TRBJ2-3; V: TRBV29-1; D: NA; length: 13; DNA: TGCAGCGTTGGGGGCAGGCAGACAGATACGCAGTATTTT; CDR3: CSVGGRQTDTQYF
size: NA; J: TRBJ2-3; V: TRBV5-6; D: NA; length: 16; DNA: TGTGCCAGCAGCCCACGATGGGCCAGGGTCACAGATACGCAGTATTTT; CDR3: CASSPRWARVTDTQYF
size: NA; J: TRBJ2-5; V: TRBV6-2/TRBV6-3; D: TRBD2; length: 15; DNA: TGTGCCAGCAGTCGACTAGCGGGAGGCGAAGAGACCCAGTACTTC; CDR3: CASSRLAGGEETQYF
size: NA; J: TRBJ2-7; V: TRBV30; D: NA; length: 15; DNA: TGTGCCTGGAGTGTAGCAGGTTTGCCCCCCTACGAGCAGTACTTC; CDR3: CAWSVAGLPPYEQYF
size: once; J: TRBJ2-4; V: TRBV19; D: TRBD1; length: 19; DNA: TGTGCCAGTAGTCGTCCGGGACAGGGCCAATTTCTAGCCAAAAACATTCAGTACTTC; CDR3: CASSRPGQGQFLAKNIQYF
size: NA; J: TRBJ2-3; V: TRBV7-2; D: NA; length: 14; DNA: TGTGCCAGCAGCTCGGACAGATTCACAGATACGCAGTATTTT; CDR3: CASSSDRFTDTQYF
size: NA; J: TRBJ2-5; V: TRBV7-9; D: TRBD1; length: 15; DNA: TGTGCCAGCAGCCCGGGGACAGCCCTGAGGGAGACCCAGTACTTC; CDR3: CASSPGTALRETQYF
size: NA; J: TRBJ2-1; V: TRBV18; D: TRBD1; length: 17; DNA: TGTGCCAGCTCACCCTCCGGGACAGGGGGAATGGGGAATGAGCAGTTCTTC; CDR3: CASSPSGTGGMGNEQFF
size: once; J: TRBJ2-7; V: TRBV5-5; D: NA; length: 14; DNA: TGTGCCAGCAGCTTGGTGTTTGGCAACTACGAGCAGTACTTC; CDR3: CASSLVFGNYEQYF
size: NA; J: TRBJ2-5; V: TRBV9; D: TRBD2; length: 16; DNA: TGTGCCAGCAGCGTAGGTCTAGCGGGAGGAAAGGAGACCCAGTACTTC; CDR3: CASSVGLAGGKETQYF
size: once; J: TRBJ2-1; V: TRBV4-2; D: TRBD2; length: 16; DNA: TGTGCCAGCAGCCATCTAACTAGCGGGGAGTACAATGAGCAGTTCTTC; CDR3: CASSHLTSGEYNEQFF
size: NA; J: TRBJ1-2; V: TRBV24-1; D: TRBD1; length: 13; DNA: TGTGCCACCGGGACAGGGGGCGCTTATGGCTACACCTTC; CDR3: CATGTGGAYGYTF
size: few; J: TRBJ1-5; V: TRBV29-1; D: NA; length: 13; DNA: TGCAGCTATGCGGAGGGTAGCAATCAGCCCCAGCATTTT; CDR3: CSYAEGSNQPQHF
size: NA; J: TRBJ2-3; V: TRBV11-2; D: NA; length: 13; DNA: TGTGCCAGCAGCACAACCAGCACAGATACGCAGTATTTT; CDR3: CASSTTSTDTQYF
size: NA; J: TRBJ2-2; V: TRBV7-2; D: NA; length: 15; DNA: TGTGCCAGCAGCCCTCAACCAGGGAACACCGGGGAGCTGTTTTTT; CDR3: CASSPQPGNTGELFF
size: NA; J: TRBJ2-1; V: TRBV7-2; D: TRBD1; length: 17; DNA: TGTGCCAGCAGCTTAGGTGGGACAGGGGGACCATACAATGAGCAGTTCTTC; CDR3: CASSLGGTGGPYNEQFF
size: few; J: TRBJ1-5; V: TRBV19; D: NA; length: 13; DNA: TGTGCCACCACGGGCGGGGGGGACGAGCCCCAGCATTTT; CDR3: CATTGGGDEPQHF
size: few; J: TRBJ2-7; V: TRBV5-1; D: NA; length: 15; DNA: TGCGCCAGCAGCCGTGACGGGACTGCTACCTACGAGCAGTACTTC; CDR3: CASSRDGTATYEQYF
size: NA; J: TRBJ1-2; V: TRBV28; D: NA; length: 14; DNA: TGTGCCAGCAGTTTCACCCACAGCCTCTATGGCTACACCTTC; CDR3: CASSFTHSLYGYTF
size: NA; J: TRBJ2-1; V: TRBV10-2; D: TRBD2; length: 16; DNA: TGCGCCAGCAGTCCCCCTCGCGGGACTAACACCTATGAGCAGTTCTTC; CDR3: CASSPPRGTNTYEQFF
size: few; J: TRBJ2-7; V: TRBV7-9; D: TRBD2; length: 14; DNA: TGTGCCAGCAGCAAACTAGCGGAGTCCTACGAGCAGTACTTC; CDR3: CASSKLAESYEQYF
size: NA; J: TRBJ2-1; V: TRBV4-3; D: NA; length: 15; DNA: TGCGCCAGCAGCCAGGGAAGGGGGGGGATAAATGAGCAGTTCTTC; CDR3: CASSQGRGGINEQFF
size: NA; J: TRBJ2-3; V: TRBV7-3; D: NA; length: 13; DNA: TGTGCCAGCAGCTTTTCAGGGTCAGATACGCAGTATTTT; CDR3: CASSFSGSDTQYF